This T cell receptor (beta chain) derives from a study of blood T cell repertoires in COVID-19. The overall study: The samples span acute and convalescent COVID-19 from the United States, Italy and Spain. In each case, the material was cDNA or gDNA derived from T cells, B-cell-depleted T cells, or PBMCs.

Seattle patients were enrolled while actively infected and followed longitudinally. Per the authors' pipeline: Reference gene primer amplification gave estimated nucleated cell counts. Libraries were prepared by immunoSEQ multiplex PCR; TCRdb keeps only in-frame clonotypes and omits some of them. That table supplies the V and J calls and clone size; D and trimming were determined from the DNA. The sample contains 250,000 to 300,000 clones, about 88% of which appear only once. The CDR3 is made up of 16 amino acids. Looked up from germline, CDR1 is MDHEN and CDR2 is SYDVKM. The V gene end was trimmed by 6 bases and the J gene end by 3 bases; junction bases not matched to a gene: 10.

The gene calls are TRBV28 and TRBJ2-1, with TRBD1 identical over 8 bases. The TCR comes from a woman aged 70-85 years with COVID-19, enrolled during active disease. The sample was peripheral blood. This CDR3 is CASRTASGGGYNEQFF. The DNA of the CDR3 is TGTGCCAGCAGAACGGCCTCAGGGGGCGGCTACAATGAGCAGTTCTTC.